This section outlines one TCR beta chain sequence together with its context. Its antigen is unknown. The CDR3 sequence is 16 residues long. The germline V gene has CDR1 MDHEN and CDR2 SYDVKM. V was clipped by 5 bases and J by 4 bases, with 20 bases between them. Every patient was affected by relapse after autologous stem cell transplantation, while exposure to brentuximab vedotin was not uniform. Patients showed best responses of complete response, partial response or progressive disease. This entry belongs to a study of PD-1 blockade in classical Hodgkin lymphoma. Findings of the study overall: Exclusion was the outcome for patients who began nivolumab under 1 year after ASCT. Complete responders entered with baseline diversity on par with newly diagnosed patients, the results showed. Relapsed/refractory patients reportedly had the lowest baseline TCR diversity, below newly diagnosed patients, who were below healthy donors.

Profiling relied on immunoSEQ multiplex PCR, and the TCRdb table lists in-frame clones only, not all of them. Of some 64,000 clones detected, approximately 89% appear once; the ten largest clones hold approximately 12%. The sequence was obtained from a human donor with classical Hodgkin lymphoma. The sample was peripheral blood mononuclear cells (PBMCs), taken at baseline. This chain connects TRBV28 to TRBJ1-1; D remains ambiguous. The CDR3 region has the DNA TGTGCCAGCAGTCAGTCCGGCCAGACTTTGGTCACTGAAGCTTTCTTT. It specifies CASSQSGQTLVTEAFF.